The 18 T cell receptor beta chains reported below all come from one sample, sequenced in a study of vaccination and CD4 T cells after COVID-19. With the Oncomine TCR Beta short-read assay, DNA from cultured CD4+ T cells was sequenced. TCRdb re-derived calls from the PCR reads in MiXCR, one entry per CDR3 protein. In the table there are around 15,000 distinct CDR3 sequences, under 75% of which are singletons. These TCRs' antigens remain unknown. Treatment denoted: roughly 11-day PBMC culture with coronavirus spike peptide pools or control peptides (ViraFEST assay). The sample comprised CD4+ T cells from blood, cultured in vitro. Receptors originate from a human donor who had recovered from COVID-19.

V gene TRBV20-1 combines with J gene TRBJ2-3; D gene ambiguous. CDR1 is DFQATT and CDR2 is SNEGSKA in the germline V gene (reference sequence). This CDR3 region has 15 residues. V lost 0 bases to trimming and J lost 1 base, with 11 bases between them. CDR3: CSAREMGKGTDTQYF. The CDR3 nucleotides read TGCAGTGCTAGAGAGATGGGGAAGGGCACAGATACGCAGTATTTT.

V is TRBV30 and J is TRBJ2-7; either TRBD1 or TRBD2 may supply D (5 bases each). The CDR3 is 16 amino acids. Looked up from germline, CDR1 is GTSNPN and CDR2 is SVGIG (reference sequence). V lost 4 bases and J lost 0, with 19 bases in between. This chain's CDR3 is CAWTGPGERGSYEQYF. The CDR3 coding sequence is TGTGCCTGGACCGGGCCCGGGGAAAGGGGCTCCTACGAGCAGTACTTC. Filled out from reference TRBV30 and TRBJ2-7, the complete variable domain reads SQTIHQWPATLVQPVGSPLSLECTVEGTSNPNLYWYRQAAGRGLQLLFYSVGIGQISSEVPQNLSASRPQDRQFILSSKKLLLSDSGFYLCAWTGPGERGSYEQYFGPGTRLTVT.

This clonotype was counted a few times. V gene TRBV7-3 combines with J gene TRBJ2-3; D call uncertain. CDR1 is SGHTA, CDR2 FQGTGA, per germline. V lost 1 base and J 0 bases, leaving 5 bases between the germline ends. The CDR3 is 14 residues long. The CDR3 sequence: CASSLNPSTDTQYF. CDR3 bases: TGTGCCAGCAGCTTAAACCCTAGCACAGATACGCAGTATTTT.

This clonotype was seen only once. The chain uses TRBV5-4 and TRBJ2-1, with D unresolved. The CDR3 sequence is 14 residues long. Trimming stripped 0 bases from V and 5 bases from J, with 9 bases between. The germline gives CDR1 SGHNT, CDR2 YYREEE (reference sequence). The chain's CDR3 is CASSLAQLNNEQFF. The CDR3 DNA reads TGTGCCAGCAGCTTGGCCCAGCTAAACAATGAGCAGTTCTTC.

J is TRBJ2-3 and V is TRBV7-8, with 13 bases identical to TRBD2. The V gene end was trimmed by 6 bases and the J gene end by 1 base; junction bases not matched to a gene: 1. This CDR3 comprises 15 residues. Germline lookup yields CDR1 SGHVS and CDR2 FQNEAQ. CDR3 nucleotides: TGTGCCAGCAGGACTAGCGGGGGGCGCACAGATACGCAGTATTTT. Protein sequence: CASRTSGGRTDTQYF.

As DNA, the CDR3 is TGTGCCAGCAGCTTAAACAGGGCTAATTCACCCCTCCACTTT. Translation gives CASSLNRANSPLHF. The chain is built from TRBV7-3 and TRBJ1-6; possible D gene TRBD1, 6 bases. From germline, CDR1 is SGHTA and CDR2 FQGTGA. Trimming took off 1 base at V and 6 bases at J, with 7 bases between the two ends. This CDR3 is built from 14 residues.

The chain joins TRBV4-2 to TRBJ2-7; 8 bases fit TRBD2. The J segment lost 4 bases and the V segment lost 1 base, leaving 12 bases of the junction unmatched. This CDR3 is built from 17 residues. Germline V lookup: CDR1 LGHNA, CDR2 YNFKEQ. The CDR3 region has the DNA TGTGCCAGCAGCCAAGTCTACACCGGGGGGGCTTTATACGAGCAGTACTTC. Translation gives CASSQVYTGGALYEQYF.

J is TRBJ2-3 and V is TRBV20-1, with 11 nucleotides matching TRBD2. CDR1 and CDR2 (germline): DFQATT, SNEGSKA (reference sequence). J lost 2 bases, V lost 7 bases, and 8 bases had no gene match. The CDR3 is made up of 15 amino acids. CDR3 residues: CSGALAGGNTDTQYF. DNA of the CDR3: TGCAGTGGCGCTTTAGCGGGGGGGAACACAGATACGCAGTATTTT.

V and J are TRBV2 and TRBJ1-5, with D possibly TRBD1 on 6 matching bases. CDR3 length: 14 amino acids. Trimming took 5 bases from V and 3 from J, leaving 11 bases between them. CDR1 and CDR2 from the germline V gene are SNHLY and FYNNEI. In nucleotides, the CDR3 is TGTGCCAGCAGTACAGGGAGAGACAATCAGCCCCAGCATTTT. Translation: CASSTGRDNQPQHF. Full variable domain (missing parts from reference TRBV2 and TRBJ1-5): EPEVTQTPSHQVTQMGQEVILRCVPISNHLYFYWYRQILGQKVEFLVSFYNNEISEKSEIFDDQFSVERPDGSNFTLKIRSTKLEDSAMYFCASSTGRDNQPQHFGDGTRLSIL.

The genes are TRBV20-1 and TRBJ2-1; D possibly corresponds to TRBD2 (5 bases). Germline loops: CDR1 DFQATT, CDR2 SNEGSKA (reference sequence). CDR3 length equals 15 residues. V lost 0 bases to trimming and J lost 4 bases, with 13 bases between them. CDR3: CSARDEGQQYNEQFF. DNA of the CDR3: TGCAGTGCTAGAGATGAGGGTCAGCAATACAATGAGCAGTTCTTC.

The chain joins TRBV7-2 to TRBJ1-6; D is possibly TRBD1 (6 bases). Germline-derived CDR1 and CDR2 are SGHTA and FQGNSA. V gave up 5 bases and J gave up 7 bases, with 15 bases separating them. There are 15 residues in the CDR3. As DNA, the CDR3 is TGTGCCAGCAGCCCCTCCGGAACAGGGAATTCACCCCTCCACTTT. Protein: CASSPSGTGNSPLHF.

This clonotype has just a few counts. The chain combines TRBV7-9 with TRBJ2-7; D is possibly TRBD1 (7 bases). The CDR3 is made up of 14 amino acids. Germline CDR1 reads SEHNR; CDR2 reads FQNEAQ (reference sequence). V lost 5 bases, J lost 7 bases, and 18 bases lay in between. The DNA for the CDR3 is TGTGCCAGCAGCCTTAACATTCCAGGGGGGGAGCAGTACTTC. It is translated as CASSLNIPGGEQYF.

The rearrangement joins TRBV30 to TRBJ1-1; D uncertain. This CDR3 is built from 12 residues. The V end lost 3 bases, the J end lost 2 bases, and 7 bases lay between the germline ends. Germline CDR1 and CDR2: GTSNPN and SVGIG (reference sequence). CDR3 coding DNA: TGTGCCTGGAGCCCAGGAAACACTGAAGCTTTCTTT. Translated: CAWSPGNTEAFF.

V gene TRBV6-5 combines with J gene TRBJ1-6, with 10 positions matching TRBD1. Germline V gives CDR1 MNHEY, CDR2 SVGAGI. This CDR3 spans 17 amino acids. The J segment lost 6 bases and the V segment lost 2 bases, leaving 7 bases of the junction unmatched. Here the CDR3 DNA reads TGTGCCAGCAGTTACCAGGGGACAGGGGCGTCTAATTCACCCCTCCACTTT. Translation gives CASSYQGTGASNSPLHF.

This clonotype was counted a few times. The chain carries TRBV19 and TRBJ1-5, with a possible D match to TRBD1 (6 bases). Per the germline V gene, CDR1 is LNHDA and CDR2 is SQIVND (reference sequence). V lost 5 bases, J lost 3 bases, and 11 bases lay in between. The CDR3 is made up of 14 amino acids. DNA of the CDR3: TGTGCCAGTAGTCCCTGGACAGACAATCAGCCCCAGCATTTT. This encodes CASSPWTDNQPQHF.

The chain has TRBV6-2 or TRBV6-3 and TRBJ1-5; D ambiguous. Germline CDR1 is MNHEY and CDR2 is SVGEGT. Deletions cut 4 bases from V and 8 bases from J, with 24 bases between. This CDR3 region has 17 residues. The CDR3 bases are TGTGCCAGCAGTTCCAACGACCTAGGAACCTTAGCAGAGCCCCAGCATTTT. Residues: CASSSNDLGTLAEPQHF.

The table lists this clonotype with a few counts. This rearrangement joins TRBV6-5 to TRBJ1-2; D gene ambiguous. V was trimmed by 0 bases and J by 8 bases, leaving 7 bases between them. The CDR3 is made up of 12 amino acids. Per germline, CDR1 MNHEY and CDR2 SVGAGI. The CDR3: CASSYSTEGYTF. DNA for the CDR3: TGTGCCAGCAGTTACTCTACAGAAGGCTACACCTTC.

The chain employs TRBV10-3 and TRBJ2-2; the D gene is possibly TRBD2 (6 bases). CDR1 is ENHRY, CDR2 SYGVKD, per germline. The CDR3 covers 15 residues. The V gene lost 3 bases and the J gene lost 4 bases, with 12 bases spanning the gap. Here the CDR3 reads CAISDLGGVTGELFF. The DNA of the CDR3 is TGTGCCATCAGTGATCTCGGCGGGGTCACCGGGGAGCTGTTTTTT.